Listed below are T cell receptor beta chains from one sample, sequenced in a study of technical replicates of blood from a handful of donors. Only in-frame clones appear in the TCRdb table, and some are missing; sequencing was by immunoSEQ multiplex PCR. The top ten clones hold 0.3% to 0.45% of a sample with tens of thousands of clones, just under 95% of them seen once. Material for sequencing was T cells isolated from PBMCs. These receptors were taken from a human donor in good health. CDR3s include the opening cysteine and the closing phenylalanine or tryptophan. The order of the fields is V gene, D gene, clone size, J gene, CDR3 DNA, CDR3 protein. D genes are given only for firm matches. Rows may omit the clone size; those that give it use once, few, many or a size class.

>TRBV19|TRBD2|NA|TRBJ2-7
TGTGCCAGTAGCCAGGGAGCGGGAGGTGCCTACGAGCAGTACTTC
CASSQGAGGAYEQYF
>TRBV4-2|NA|NA|TRBJ2-3
TGTGCCAGCAGCCAAGATCCATTCACAGATACGCAGTATTTT
CASSQDPFTDTQYF
>TRBV25-1|TRBD1|NA|TRBJ1-1
TGTGCCAGCAGTGAATATGAACAGGGGCACACTGAAGCTTTCTTT
CASSEYEQGHTEAFF
>TRBV6-1|TRBD2|NA|TRBJ2-5
TGTGCCAGCACCAGCGGGAGGACCCAAGAGACCCAGTACTTC
CASTSGRTQETQYF
>TRBV19|TRBD2|NA|TRBJ2-1
TGTGCCACTTCGGGAACGGGAGGAAACTACAATGAGCAGTTCTTC
CATSGTGGNYNEQFF
>TRBV10-2|TRBD2|NA|TRBJ2-7
TGCGCCAGCAGCGGACTAGCGGGGTTCTACGAGCAGTACTTC
CASSGLAGFYEQYF
>TRBV13|TRBD2|NA|TRBJ2-1
TGTGCCAGCAGTCCGGGGGGTGAGCAGTTCTTC
CASSPGGEQFF
>TRBV29-1|TRBD2|once|TRBJ2-1
TGCAGCGTTGATGAGGCTAGCGGATACAATGAGCAGTTCTTC
CSVDEASGYNEQFF
>TRBV4-1|NA|NA|TRBJ2-2
TGCGCCAGCAGCCAAGATAGAACCGGGGAGCTGTTTTTT
CASSQDRTGELFF
>TRBV19|TRBD2|NA|TRBJ2-1
TGTGCCAGTAGTGGCGGGAGCTCCTACAATGAGCAGTTCTTC
CASSGGSSYNEQFF
>TRBV13|NA|NA|TRBJ1-5
TGTGCCAGCAGCTTATGGGGCTCAGGCCAGCCCCAGCATTTT
CASSLWGSGQPQHF
>TRBV6-1|NA|NA|TRBJ1-3
TGTGCCAGCAGTGATTGGGGGCAAGGAAACACCATATATTTT
CASSDWGQGNTIYF
>TRBV19|NA|NA|TRBJ1-1
TGTGCCAGTACCGGACAATGGAACACTGAAGCTTTCTTT
CASTGQWNTEAFF
>TRBV12-5|NA|NA|TRBJ1-5
TGTGCTAGTGGGCCGGGGGAGGGAAGAAGCAATCAGCCCCAGCATTTT
CASGPGEGRSNQPQHF
>TRBV28|TRBD2|NA|TRBJ2-7
TGTGCCATCTTCGACCCAAACGGGGGGGAGCAGTACTTC
CAIFDPNGGEQYF
>TRBV2|TRBD1|NA|TRBJ1-1
TGTGCCAGCCGACAGGGCACTGAAGCTTTCTTT
CASRQGTEAFF
>TRBV28|TRBD1|NA|TRBJ2-5
TGTGCCAGTACCTTTATACAGGGGAGCGAGACCCAGTACTTC
CASTFIQGSETQYF
>TRBV6-5|TRBD1|once|TRBJ2-7
TGTGCCAGCAGTTACTATAGGGGGCCCAACGAGCAGTACTTC
CASSYYRGPNEQYF
>TRBV10-3|TRBD1|once|TRBJ2-2
TGTGCCATCAGTCTACTTGGGACAGGGGCTAACACCGGGGAGCTGTTTTTT
CAISLLGTGANTGELFF
>TRBV6-1|TRBD2|once|TRBJ2-1
TGTGCCAGCAGTCTTACTAGCGGGCGGATCAATGAGCAGTTCTTC
CASSLTSGRINEQFF
>TRBV29-1|TRBD1|NA|TRBJ2-5
TGCAGCGCCAGGACAGGGGTGGGAGAGACCCAGTACTTC
CSARTGVGETQYF
>TRBV11-3|NA|NA|TRBJ2-3
TGTGCCAGCAGCTTAGATCTATCCACAGATACGCAGTATTTT
CASSLDLSTDTQYF
>TRBV5-1|TRBD2|NA|TRBJ2-7
TGCGCCAGCAGCTTGACTAGCGGGAGCTACGAGCAGTACTTC
CASSLTSGSYEQYF
>TRBV15|NA|NA|TRBJ1-3
TGTGCCACCAGCAGAGATTTATATGCTGGAAACACCATATATTTT
CATSRDLYAGNTIYF
>TRBV4-1|NA|NA|TRBJ2-5
TGCGCCAGCAGCCAAGGTAGCGGTTCCAGAGAGACCCAGTACTTC
CASSQGSGSRETQYF
>TRBV5-4|NA|few|TRBJ1-1
TGTGCCAGCAGCATACAGGGTGGATGGACTGAAGCTTTCTTT
CASSIQGGWTEAFF
>TRBV30|NA|NA|TRBJ1-1
TGTGCCTGGGAGAGGTCCCTGGGCACTGAAGCTTTCTTT
CAWERSLGTEAFF
>TRBV13|TRBD2|NA|TRBJ2-1
TGTGCCAGCAGCTTAAATGGCCTAGCGGCCAACAATGAGCAGTTCTTC
CASSLNGLAANNEQFF
>TRBV11-2|TRBD1|NA|TRBJ1-2
TGTGCCAGCAGCTTAGGGCCCGGGACAGGGGAACTTTCTAACTATGGCTACACCTTC
CASSLGPGTGELSNYGYTF
>TRBV5-1|TRBD1|NA|TRBJ2-5
TGCGCCAGCAGCTCGACCGGGACAGCGCCTCAAGAGACCCAGTACTTC
CASSSTGTAPQETQYF
>TRBV6-1|NA|NA|TRBJ1-3
TGTGCCACCAGACAGAGCTCTGGAAACACCATATATTTT
CATRQSSGNTIYF
>TRBV7-3|NA|NA|TRBJ1-3
TGTGCCAGCAGTAAGGACACAGGAAACACCATATATTTT
CASSKDTGNTIYF
>TRBV30|TRBD1|NA|TRBJ2-1
TGTGCCTGGAGTGCAGGGACAGATGAGCAGTTCTTC
CAWSAGTDEQFF
>TRBV30|NA|NA|TRBJ1-3
TGTGCCTGGAGTGTACTCACCGCAGGAAACACCATATATTTT
CAWSVLTAGNTIYF
>TRBV7-2|NA|NA|TRBJ2-7
TGTGCCAGCAGCTTAGTCTCGCGGGGTACCTACGAGCAGTACTTC
CASSLVSRGTYEQYF
>TRBV11-3|TRBD1|NA|TRBJ2-3
TGTGCCAGCAGCTTAGCCCGGGACAGATACACAGATACGCAGTATTTT
CASSLARDRYTDTQYF
>TRBV5-4|TRBD1|NA|TRBJ1-1
TGTGCCTGCCCCAGGGGGCTTAACACTGAAGCTTTCTTT
CACPRGLNTEAFF
>TRBV13|NA|NA|TRBJ2-5
TGTGCCAGCAGCTTACAGGGGTCGGAGACCCAGTACTTC
CASSLQGSETQYF
>TRBV30|NA|NA|TRBJ2-1
TGTGCCTGGAGTGTAAGGCGGCGGGTCTTGGATGAGCAGTTCTTC
CAWSVRRRVLDEQFF
>TRBV28|NA|NA|TRBJ2-5
TGTGCCAGCAGTATTCCCGGAAGGGGTCTACTGCAAGAGACCCAGTACTTC
CASSIPGRGLLQETQYF
>TRBV7-2|NA|NA|TRBJ2-7
TGTGCCAGCAGCTTAGGTTACGGTAGCTCCTACGAGCAGTACTTC
CASSLGYGSSYEQYF
>TRBV29-1|NA|NA|TRBJ2-4
TGCAGCTCCCGGCAGGGGCCGGCCAAAAACATTCAGTACTTC
CSSRQGPAKNIQYF
>TRBV27|TRBD1|NA|TRBJ1-1
TGTGCCAGCAGTGGGACAGGGCGGACTGAAGCTTTCTTT
CASSGTGRTEAFF
>TRBV5-1|TRBD1|once|TRBJ2-7
TGCGCCAGCAACCAAGGCGGGACAGGGTACTACGAGCAGTACTTC
CASNQGGTGYYEQYF
>TRBV7-2|TRBD2|NA|TRBJ2-7
TGTGCCAGCAGCCAACGACTAGCGGGAGGGGTCCTCTCCTACGAGCAGTACTTC
CASSQRLAGGVLSYEQYF
>TRBV6-5|NA|NA|TRBJ1-2
TGTGCCAGCAGTTACGGACTTAACTATGGCTACACCTTC
CASSYGLNYGYTF
>TRBV9|NA|NA|TRBJ1-1
TGTGCCAGCAGCGTAGCTGGCAGATTGAACACTGAAGCTTTCTTT
CASSVAGRLNTEAFF
>TRBV9|NA|NA|TRBJ2-1
TGTGCCAGCAGCGGGGGAGTCAATGAGCAGTTCTTC
CASSGGVNEQFF
>TRBV2|TRBD2|NA|TRBJ2-1
TGTGCCAGCAGTGACGGCGGGAGGAATTCCTACAATGAGCAGTTCTTC
CASSDGGRNSYNEQFF
>TRBV7-2|NA|NA|TRBJ2-3
TGTGCCAGCAGCTTAGCTCATAGCACAGATACGCAGTATTTT
CASSLAHSTDTQYF
>TRBV6-4|NA|NA|TRBJ1-1
TGTGCCAGCAGACCGGGAGGGGCGATGAACACTGAAGCTTTCTTT
CASRPGGAMNTEAFF
>TRBV10-3|NA|NA|TRBJ1-1
TGTGCCATCAAGGAGACAGGTATCACTGAAGCTTTCTTT
CAIKETGITEAFF
>TRBV5-1|TRBD2|NA|TRBJ2-3
TGCGCCAGCGGCTTGGGACTAGCGGGAGATTATTGGAACACAGATACGCAGTATTTT
CASGLGLAGDYWNTDTQYF
>TRBV23-1|TRBD1|NA|TRBJ2-7
TGCGCCAGTCTTATACCCCACGGGGACAGAGCATACGAGCAGTACTTC
CASLIPHGDRAYEQYF
>TRBV6-6|NA|NA|TRBJ2-3
TGTGCCAGCAGTTACAGCCCGGTGGTCACAGATACGCAGTATTTT
CASSYSPVVTDTQYF
>TRBV15|NA|NA|TRBJ2-1
TGTGCCACCAGCAGAGACAGGTACAATGAGCAGTTCTTC
CATSRDRYNEQFF